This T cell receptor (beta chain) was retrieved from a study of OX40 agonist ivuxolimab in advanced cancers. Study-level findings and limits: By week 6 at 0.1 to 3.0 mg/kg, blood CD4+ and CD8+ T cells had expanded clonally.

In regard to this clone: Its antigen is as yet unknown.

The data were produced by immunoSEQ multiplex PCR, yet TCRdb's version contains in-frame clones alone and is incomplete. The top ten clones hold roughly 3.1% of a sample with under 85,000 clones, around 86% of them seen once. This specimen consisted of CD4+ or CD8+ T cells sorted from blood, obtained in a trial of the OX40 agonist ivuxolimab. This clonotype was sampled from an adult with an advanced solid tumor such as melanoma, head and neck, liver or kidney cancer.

This chain's CDR3 is CATSRVPSESPSYEQYF. In DNA form, the CDR3 reads TGTGCCACCAGCAGAGTTCCCAGCGAAAGCCCTTCCTACGAGCAGTACTTC. This chain links TRBV15 with TRBJ2-7; no clear D gene. The V end was cut by 1 base, the J end by 1 base, with 17 bases between. The CDR3 contains 17 residues. Germline CDR1 and CDR2: LNHNV and YYDKDF (reference sequence).